This T cell receptor (beta chain) stems from a study of CD8 T cells in ankylosing spondylitis (dated by TCRdb to about 2017). Turning to the overall study: The study profiled T cell receptor beta repertoires in healthy donors and ankylosing spondylitis patients to find disease-linked TCR variants. The full study cohort comprised 25 or so ankylosing spondylitis patients and approximately 100 healthy donors. Peripheral blood was sampled, and synovial fluid was additionally collected from ankylosing spondylitis patients. What the authors observed across the whole study: Some motif variants had previously been reported in the synovial fluid and blood of reactive arthritis patients, which suggests shared mechanisms of disease initiation. A TCR beta motif made up of seven or eight highly homologous amino acid variants appeared to be characteristic of blood from ankylosing spondylitis patients. A CD8+ phenotype was shown by the disease-linked clones, which were found at relatively low frequencies in peripheral blood. Significant enrichment of the disease-linked clones was reported in matched synovial fluid samples from ankylosing spondylitis patients.

Reading from cysteine to phenylalanine, the CDR3 counts 17 amino acids. The only DNA kept is the CDR3, 51 bases in frame from the first base. CDR1 LNHDA and CDR2 SQIVND were looked up in the germline V gene (reference sequence). The junction shows trimming of 3 bases on V and 1 base on J, and the gene matches do not reach 7 bases of it. The instrument given in TCRdb is Illumina HiSeq 2500. TCR beta libraries were prepared by quantitative 5'-RACE with molecular barcodes. From the authors' description of their analysis: A new computational method, built on a probabilistic model of VDJ rearrangement, was used to identify disease-linked TCR variants. The raw public reads went through TCRdb reprocessing: fastp at Q25, MiXCR clone calling, in-frame beta chains kept. When rows share a CDR3 protein, they turn into one entry using the most common DNA and genes. The V and J calls shown here were made by TCRdb, not taken from the authors' results. The sample records approximately 140,000 distinct CDR3 sequences, roughly 8.3% of which are singletons. About 7.3% of the sample goes to the ten largest clones.

Regarding this clonotype: It lacks a known antigen. No base qualities exist here, and no much larger clone lies one base off it.

Synovial fluid samples were paired with blood samples taken from the same ankylosing spondylitis patients. The chain is encoded by TRBV19 joined to TRBJ1-5, with 9 junctional bases fitting TRBD1. This clonotype was sampled from a male donor with ankylosing spondylitis. Sequenced sample: synovial fluid, either unsorted or a sorted T cell fraction (not recorded which). The CDR3 protein is CASSIEGTGLSNQPQHF. The nucleotide sequence is TGTGCCAGTAGTATTGAGGGGACAGGGCTAAGCAATCAGCCCCAGCATTTT.